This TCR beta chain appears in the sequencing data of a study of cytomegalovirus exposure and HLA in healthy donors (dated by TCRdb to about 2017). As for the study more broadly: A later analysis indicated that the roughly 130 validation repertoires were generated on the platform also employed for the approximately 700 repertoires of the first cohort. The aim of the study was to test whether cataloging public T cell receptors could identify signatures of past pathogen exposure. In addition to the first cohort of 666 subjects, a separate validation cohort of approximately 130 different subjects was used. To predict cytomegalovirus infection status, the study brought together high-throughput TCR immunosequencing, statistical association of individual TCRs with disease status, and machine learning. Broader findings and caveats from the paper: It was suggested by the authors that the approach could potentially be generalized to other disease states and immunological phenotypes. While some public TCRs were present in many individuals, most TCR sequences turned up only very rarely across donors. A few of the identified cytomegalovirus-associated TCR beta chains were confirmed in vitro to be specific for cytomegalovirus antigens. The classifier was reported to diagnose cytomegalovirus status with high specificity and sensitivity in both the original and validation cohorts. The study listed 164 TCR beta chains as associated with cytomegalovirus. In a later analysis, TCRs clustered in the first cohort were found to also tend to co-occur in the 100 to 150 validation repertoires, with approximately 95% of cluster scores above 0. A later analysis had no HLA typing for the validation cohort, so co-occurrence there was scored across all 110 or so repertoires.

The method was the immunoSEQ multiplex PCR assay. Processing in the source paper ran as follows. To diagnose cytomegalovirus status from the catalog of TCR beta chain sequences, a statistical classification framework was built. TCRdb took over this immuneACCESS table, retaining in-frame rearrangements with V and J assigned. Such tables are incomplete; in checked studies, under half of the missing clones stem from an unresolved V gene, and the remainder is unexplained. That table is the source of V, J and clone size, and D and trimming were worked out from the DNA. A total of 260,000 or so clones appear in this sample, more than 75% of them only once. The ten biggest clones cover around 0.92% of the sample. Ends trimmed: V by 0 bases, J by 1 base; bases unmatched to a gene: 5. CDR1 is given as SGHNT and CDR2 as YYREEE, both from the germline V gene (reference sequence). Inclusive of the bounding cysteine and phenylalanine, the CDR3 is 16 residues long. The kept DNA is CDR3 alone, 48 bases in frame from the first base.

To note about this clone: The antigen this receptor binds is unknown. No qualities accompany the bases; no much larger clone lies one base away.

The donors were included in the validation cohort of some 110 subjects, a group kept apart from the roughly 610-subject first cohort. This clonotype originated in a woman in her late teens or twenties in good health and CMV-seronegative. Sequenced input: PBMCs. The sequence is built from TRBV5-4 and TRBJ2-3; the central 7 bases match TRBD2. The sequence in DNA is TGTGCCAGCAGCTTGGAGGTGACTAGCCGCACAGATACGCAGTATTTT. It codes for CASSLEVTSRTDTQYF.